This T cell receptor beta chain is from a study of shared clonotypes between healthy human individuals. Profiled with immunoSEQ multiplex PCR; TCRdb holds only in-frame clones, not every one. The sample lists roughly 1 million clones; more than 75% were seen once. This CDR3 has 14 amino acids. The germline V gene has CDR1 MNHEY and CDR2 SMNVEV (reference sequence). Trimming left V 5 bases short and J 0 bases short, with 11 bases between. Regarding this clone: Its antigen remains unknown.

Points from the study as a whole: The low donor count limited represented genetic and exposure-history diversity. Sampling included only blood; tissue repertoires likely differ. Estimated richness was generally greater in naive than memory subsets.

The source material was memory CD4+ T cells from PBMCs. Subset meaning: CD45RA-negative fraction. J is TRBJ2-7 and V is TRBV27; tentatively, D is TRBD1 or TRBD2 (5 bases each). This receptor was obtained from a man younger than 30 in good health. Some clones in this sample may be carry-over from other donors' samples. The CDR3 sequence is CASSRQGVSYEQYF. CDR3 in DNA: TGTGCCAGCAGTCGGCAGGGAGTCTCCTACGAGCAGTACTTC.